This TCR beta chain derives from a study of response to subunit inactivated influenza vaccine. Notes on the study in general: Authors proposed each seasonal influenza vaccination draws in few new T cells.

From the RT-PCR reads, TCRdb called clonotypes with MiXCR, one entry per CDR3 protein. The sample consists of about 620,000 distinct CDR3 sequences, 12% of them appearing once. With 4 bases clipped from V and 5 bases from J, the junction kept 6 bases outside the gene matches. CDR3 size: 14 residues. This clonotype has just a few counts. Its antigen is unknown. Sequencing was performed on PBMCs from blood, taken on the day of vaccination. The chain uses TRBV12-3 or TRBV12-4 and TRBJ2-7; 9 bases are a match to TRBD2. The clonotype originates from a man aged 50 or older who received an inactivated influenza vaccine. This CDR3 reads CASSWLAGAHEQYF. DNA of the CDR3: TGTGCCAGCAGTTGGTTAGCGGGGGCCCACGAGCAGTACTTC.